The rows below give T cell receptor beta chains drawn from one sample of a study of blood T cell repertoires in COVID-19. The protocol was immunoSEQ multiplex PCR, while the TCRdb copy is restricted to in-frame clones and leaves out a portion. The table includes approximately 250,000 clones, about nine tenths detected once. Sequenced input: PBMCs or T cells enriched from blood (not recorded which). The receptor source for this set is a woman aged 40 to 50 with acute COVID-19. Both conserved end residues are part of each CDR3. D genes are given only for firm matches. Clone size is shown for a subset of rows, as once, few, many or a class of expanded clone.

TGTGCCAGCAGTTTTAACAGGGGCAGGGGAGATACGCAGTATTTT | CASSFNRGRGDTQYF | TRBV27 | TRBD1 | once | TRBJ2-3
TGTGCCAGCAGCCAACTGGGACAGTACACTGAAGCTTTCTTT | CASSQLGQYTEAFF | TRBV9 | TRBD1 | once | TRBJ1-1
TGTGCCAGCAGCTTACTAAGCGGGAGAGCGTTGAATGAGCAGTTCTTC | CASSLLSGRALNEQFF | TRBV5-6 | TRBD2 | - | TRBJ2-1
TGTGCCAGCAGCTTAACAGGGGTGGTTGGCTACACCTTC | CASSLTGVVGYTF | TRBV7-3 | - | - | TRBJ1-2
TGTGCCAGCAGCCCGTCCCTGACAGGCCGGGGTGGCTACACCTTC | CASSPSLTGRGGYTF | TRBV14 | - | few | TRBJ1-2
TGTGCCACCAGTGATGCTCGACAGGGGGTGGTCGAGCAGTACTTC | CATSDARQGVVEQYF | TRBV24-1 | TRBD1 | - | TRBJ2-7
TGTGCCAGCAGTGCTGGGGGGTTCGGAGGCTACACCTTC | CASSAGGFGGYTF | TRBV7-6 | - | few | TRBJ1-2
TGCGCCAGCAGCCAACAGGGGGCTAGTGAAGCTTTCTTT | CASSQQGASEAFF | TRBV5-1 | TRBD1 | - | TRBJ1-1
TGTGCCAGCAGCCAAGTACCGGGGCAGGGGGTCACTGAAGCTTTCTTT | CASSQVPGQGVTEAFF | TRBV4-2 | TRBD1 | - | TRBJ1-1
TGCGCCAGCAGCTTCGACAGGGCGGTCGATGAAAAACTGTTTTTT | CASSFDRAVDEKLFF | TRBV5-1 | TRBD1 | - | TRBJ1-4
TGTGCCAGCAGTCCCACAGGTTATCACACTGAAGCTTTCTTT | CASSPTGYHTEAFF | TRBV27 | - | - | TRBJ1-1
TGTGCCAGCAGCTTTTTATCTAGCGGGAGTTCCTACAATGAGCAGTTCTTC | CASSFLSSGSSYNEQFF | TRBV7-2 | TRBD2 | many | TRBJ2-1
TGTGCCAGCAGTTATTACGACAGCGACGTATACTATGGCTACACCTTC | CASSYYDSDVYYGYTF | TRBV6-5 | - | once | TRBJ1-2
TGTGCCAGCAGTTTCTTAGGGGGCAGGAGTCAGCCCCAGCATTTT | CASSFLGGRSQPQHF | TRBV27 | TRBD1 | - | TRBJ1-5
TGCAGTGCTAGTGACGTGTACCAAGAGACCCAGTACTTC | CSASDVYQETQYF | TRBV20-1 | - | - | TRBJ2-5
TGTGCCACCGGTGACCCCGGTTATTACACGCAGTATTTT | CATGDPGYYTQYF | TRBV24-1 | - | - | TRBJ2-3